This T cell receptor beta chain was recovered during a study of T cell changes during pregnancy in multiple sclerosis. The table came from immunoSEQ multiplex PCR; TCRdb's copy has only in-frame clones and leaves some out. The data hold about 48,000 clones, with 88% observed a single time. With 0 bases removed from V and 4 bases from J, the gap between germline ends came to 4 bases. The CDR3 length is 13 residues. Germline V CDR1 and CDR2: SGHTA, FQGNSA. This receptor was taken from a female donor with multiple sclerosis, enrolled in a pregnancy study. The J gene is TRBJ2-1, the V gene TRBV7-2; the D is unclear. The material was CD4+ T cells from peripheral blood mononuclear cells, obtained in the second trimester of pregnancy. This CDR3 reads CASSLAFYNEQFF. The CDR3 DNA is TGTGCCAGCAGCTTAGCCTTTTACAATGAGCAGTTCTTC. The full variable domain, completed using reference TRBV7-2 and TRBJ2-1, is GAGVSQSPSNKVTEKGKDVELRCDPISGHTALYWYRQSLGQGLEFLIYFQGNSAPDKSGLPSDRFSAERTGGSVSTLTIQRTQQEDSAVYLCASSLAFYNEQFFGPGTRLTVL.